The rows below give T cell receptor beta chains drawn from one sample of a study of breast tumors, draining lymph nodes, adjacent tissues. TCRdb redid the calling of the multiplex PCR reads with MiXCR, one entry per CDR3 protein. The table lists some 83,000 distinct CDR3 sequences, about 21% of them singletons. Sequenced sample: axillary lymph node tissue. The source of these receptors is a female donor with breast cancer. Some clones in this sample may be carry-over from other donors' samples. The CDR3 runs from the conserved cysteine through the conserved F or W. The D gene is left open where the match is weak. Clone size is not always given. Where it is, it says once, few, many or a class for expanded clones.

d_gene	j_gene	v_gene	abundance	CDR3nt	CDR3aa
NA	TRBJ2-7	TRBV2	many	TGTGCCAGCAGAGAAGGGAGGACGAGCTCCTACGAGCAGTACTTC	CASREGRTSSYEQYF
NA	TRBJ1-6	TRBV30	many	TGTGCCTGGAGTAGGGCAGGGCCATCACCCCTCCACTTT	CAWSRAGPSPLHF
TRBD1	TRBJ2-3	TRBV7-9	many	TGTGCCAGCAGCTTAGGGACAGGGGGTGGAGATACGCAGTATTTT	CASSLGTGGGDTQYF
TRBD2	TRBJ2-3	TRBV7-9	many	TGTGCCAGCAGCCCAACTAGCGTAGCTAGCACAGATACGCAGTATTTT	CASSPTSVASTDTQYF
NA	TRBJ2-2	TRBV6-6	NA	TGTGCCAGCAGGGACACCCGAACCTACACCGGGGAGCTGTTTTTT	CASRDTRTYTGELFF
TRBD1	TRBJ1-6	TRBV6-5	many	TGTGCCAGCAGTCCAACCAGACAGGGTCGGAGCTCCTATAATTCACCCCTCCACTTT	CASSPTRQGRSSYNSPLHF
TRBD1	TRBJ2-7	TRBV28	NA	TGTGCCAGCAAACAGGGGGATTACGAGCAGTACTTC	CASKQGDYEQYF
NA	TRBJ2-1	TRBV19	few	TGTGCCAGTAGTCCCTGGACAGACGAGCAGTTCTTC	CASSPWTDEQFF
NA	TRBJ1-4	TRBV20-1	many	TGCAGTGCTAGAAGGACGTATGCAACTAATGAAAAACTGTTTTTT	CSARRTYATNEKLFF
NA	TRBJ1-3	TRBV12-3/TRBV12-4	many	TGTGCCAGCAGTTTATTGGGTGGAAACACCATATATTTT	CASSLLGGNTIYF
TRBD2	TRBJ2-5	TRBV4-3	many	TGCGCCAGCAGCCAAGAGGGAACTAGCGGGAGAGAGACCCAGTACTTC	CASSQEGTSGRETQYF
NA	TRBJ2-1	TRBV5-1	NA	TGCGCCAGCAGCTCAGGGTGGGGTGAGCAGTTCTTC	CASSSGWGEQFF
NA	TRBJ1-6	TRBV7-2	many	TGTGCCAGCAGCTCAAATGGGGGGGGGGGTTTACCCCTCCACTTT	CASSSNGGGGLPLHF
NA	TRBJ2-1	TRBV5-1	many	TGCGCCAGCAGCTTGTACCAGGTGAATGGACACAATGAGCAGTTCTTC	CASSLYQVNGHNEQFF
TRBD1	TRBJ1-4	TRBV3-1	many	TGTGCCAGCAGTGACAGGGGAAAGGGTGAAAAACTGTTTTTT	CASSDRGKGEKLFF